Listed below are T cell receptor beta chains from one sample, sequenced in a study of blood T cells in healthy people across ages. TCRdb reprocessed the 5' RACE reads with MiXCR, giving one entry per CDR3 protein. The sample has about 930,000 distinct CDR3 sequences; approximately 32% are singletons. These data are also associated with another study on T cells of mothers and their children.

Material for sequencing was blood. These receptors were taken from a middle-aged woman in good health. The CDR3 runs from the conserved cysteine through the conserved F or W. D genes are given only for firm matches. Not all rows give a size; the values are once, few, many and, for expanded clones, a class.

V	J	size	D	length	CDR3	DNA
TRBV29-1	TRBJ1-2	NA	NA	12	CSVEEANYGYTF	TGCAGCGTTGAAGAAGCTAACTATGGCTACACCTTC
TRBV5-1	TRBJ1-6	NA	TRBD1	17	CASSLHGTGTKDSPLHF	TGCGCCAGCAGCTTGCACGGGACAGGGACAAAGGATTCACCCCTCCACTTT
TRBV6-5	TRBJ1-5	few	NA	13	CASSARPDQPQHF	TGTGCCAGCAGTGCTAGACCGGATCAGCCCCAGCATTTT
TRBV18	TRBJ2-2	once	NA	15	CASSPKTANTGELFF	TGTGCCAGCTCACCAAAGACAGCGAACACCGGGGAGCTGTTTTTT
TRBV28	TRBJ2-7	many	TRBD1	16	CASSLEGQGKDYEQYF	TGTGCCAGCAGTTTAGAGGGACAGGGGAAAGATTACGAGCAGTACTTC
TRBV2	TRBJ2-1	NA	TRBD1	16	CASSLIRGRSYNEQFF	TGTGCCAGCAGCTTGATCAGGGGGCGATCCTACAATGAGCAGTTCTTC
TRBV11-2	TRBJ2-1	NA	TRBD2	18	CASSLWTSGRYLYNEQFF	TGTGCCAGCAGCCTCTGGACTAGCGGACGCTACCTTTACAATGAGCAGTTCTTC
TRBV4-1	TRBJ2-3	NA	NA	14	CASSRSGTTDTQYF	TGCGCCAGCAGCCGTTCCGGGACCACAGATACGCAGTATTTT
TRBV20-1	TRBJ2-3	many	NA	13	CSARRQSSDTQYF	TGCAGTGCCCGCCGACAGTCATCAGATACGCAGTATTTT
TRBV13	TRBJ1-2	few	NA	13	CASSLQGGGGYTF	TGTGCCAGCAGCTTACAGGGTGGCGGCGGCTACACCTTC
TRBV29-1	TRBJ2-7	many	TRBD1	12	CSVSLTGNEQYF	TGCAGCGTCTCCCTGACAGGGAACGAGCAGTACTTC
TRBV11-2	TRBJ2-4	many	TRBD1	12	CASSVTGTEEYF	TGTGCCAGCAGCGTTACCGGGACAGAGGAGTACTTC
TRBV12-3/TRBV12-4	TRBJ2-2	few	NA	17	CASSFLLTTSNTGELFF	TGTGCCAGCAGTTTCTTGCTCACCACATCGAACACCGGGGAGCTGTTTTTT
TRBV27	TRBJ2-7	few	TRBD1	15	CASSFGTGGLYEQYF	TGTGCCAGCAGTTTCGGGACAGGGGGCCTCTACGAGCAGTACTTC
TRBV28	TRBJ1-2	few	NA	14	CASSSGTAVYGYTF	TGTGCCAGCAGCTCCGGGACGGCTGTTTATGGCTACACCTTC
TRBV5-6	TRBJ2-7	NA	TRBD1	15	CASSPRTGFTYEQYF	TGTGCCAGCAGCCCCAGGACAGGTTTTACCTACGAGCAGTACTTC
TRBV4-3	TRBJ2-3	few	TRBD2	16	CASSQETSGGSDTQYF	TGCGCCAGCAGCCAGGAGACTAGCGGGGGTTCAGATACGCAGTATTTT
TRBV20-1	TRBJ1-5	few	NA	13	CSARRAVNQPQHF	TGCAGTGCTAGAAGGGCAGTCAATCAGCCCCAGCATTTT
TRBV7-2	TRBJ1-4	NA	NA	14	CASSWAGSGEKLFF	TGTGCCAGCAGCTGGGCTGGGTCAGGAGAAAAACTGTTTTTT
TRBV7-3	TRBJ2-1	many	NA	16	CASSLSGGGSYNEQFF	TGTGCCAGCAGCTTATCCGGCGGGGGCTCATACAATGAGCAGTTCTTC
TRBV5-1	TRBJ1-1	NA	NA	15	CASSLDGREGTEAFF	TGCGCCAGCAGCTTGGATGGCAGGGAAGGCACTGAAGCTTTCTTT
TRBV7-7	TRBJ2-7	few	NA	13	CASSFGVGDEQYF	TGTGCTAGCAGCTTTGGGGTGGGGGACGAGCAGTACTTC
TRBV20-1	TRBJ1-2	many	TRBD1	13	CSAGRQGADGYTF	TGCAGTGCCGGTCGACAGGGGGCAGATGGCTACACCTTC
TRBV20-1	TRBJ2-1	many	NA	11	CSATELDEQFF	TGCAGTGCTACCGAATTGGATGAGCAGTTCTTC
TRBV6-5	TRBJ1-2	many	TRBD1	13	CATYTGGKNGYTF	TGTGCCACCTATACAGGGGGCAAAAATGGCTACACCTTC
TRBV29-1	TRBJ2-1	many	TRBD2	13	CSGSGGGYNEQFF	TGCAGCGGCAGCGGGGGGGGATACAATGAGCAGTTCTTC
TRBV5-1	TRBJ2-5	NA	NA	14	CASSLMDQGETQYF	TGCGCCAGCAGCTTGATGGACCAGGGAGAGACCCAGTACTTC
TRBV28	TRBJ2-1	NA	TRBD1	13	CASRGTGGNEQFF	TGTGCCAGCAGGGGGACAGGGGGGAATGAGCAGTTCTTC
TRBV7-9	TRBJ2-7	few	NA	14	CASSLAPGNYEQYF	TGTGCCAGCAGCTTAGCGCCCGGGAACTACGAGCAGTACTTC
TRBV27	TRBJ2-1	NA	TRBD2	14	CASRVLAVYNEQFF	TGTGCCAGCAGGGTCCTAGCGGTCTACAATGAGCAGTTCTTC
TRBV29-1	TRBJ2-7	NA	TRBD2	14	CSVEGGGEAYEQYF	TGCAGCGTTGAAGGCGGGGGAGAGGCCTACGAGCAGTACTTC
TRBV6-6	TRBJ1-2	NA	NA	17	CASSHGAREWGYYGYTF	TGTGCCAGCAGTCACGGGGCCAGGGAGTGGGGTTACTATGGCTACACCTTC
TRBV20-1	TRBJ2-3	NA	NA	14	CSAAWTPNPDTQYF	TGCAGTGCGGCGTGGACTCCTAACCCTGATACGCAGTATTTT
TRBV7-6	TRBJ2-4	NA	NA	16	CASSPRPGLRLGEQYF	TGTGCCAGCAGCCCGCGGCCGGGACTCCGACTGGGTGAGCAGTACTTC
TRBV20-1	TRBJ1-2	many	NA	10	CSASAYGYTF	TGCAGTGCTAGCGCCTATGGCTACACCTTC
TRBV6-5	TRBJ2-6	NA	NA	15	CASSIGWAGANVLTF	TGTGCCAGCAGCATAGGTTGGGCTGGGGCCAACGTCCTGACTTTC
TRBV5-6	TRBJ2-3	NA	NA	15	CASSSVTVGPDTQYF	TGTGCCAGCAGCTCAGTAACGGTGGGTCCAGATACGCAGTATTTT
TRBV12-3/TRBV12-4	TRBJ1-1	NA	NA	16	CASSLTPTVSGTEAFF	TGTGCCAGCAGCCTCACTCCGACAGTTAGCGGGACTGAAGCTTTCTTT
TRBV7-9	TRBJ1-1	NA	TRBD1	15	CASSQARQGRAEAFF	TGTGCCAGCAGCCAGGCCAGACAGGGTAGGGCCGAAGCTTTCTTT
TRBV12-3/TRBV12-4	TRBJ1-2	many	NA	14	CASSYGQEIYGYTF	TGTGCCAGCAGTTACGGGCAGGAGATCTATGGCTACACCTTC
TRBV20-1	TRBJ2-3	few	NA	17	CSARDWGTQTNTDTQYF	TGCAGTGCTAGAGATTGGGGGACCCAAACCAACACAGATACGCAGTATTTT
TRBV4-1	TRBJ2-1	NA	TRBD2	15	CASSRIAGALNEQFF	TGCGCCAGCAGCAGAATAGCGGGAGCACTCAATGAGCAGTTCTTC
TRBV12-3/TRBV12-4	TRBJ1-1	few	TRBD1	15	CASSLTGGKNTEAFF	TGTGCCAGCAGTTTGACAGGGGGTAAGAACACTGAAGCTTTCTTT
TRBV7-2	TRBJ2-1	once	NA	15	CASSGGRAIYNEQFF	TGTGCCAGCAGCGGAGGAAGGGCAATCTACAATGAGCAGTTCTTC
TRBV19	TRBJ2-7	many	NA	13	CASSLGLTYEQYF	TGTGCCAGCAGCTTAGGATTAACCTACGAGCAGTACTTC
TRBV4-2	TRBJ2-7	few	NA	13	CASSQESLGEQYF	TGTGCCAGCAGCCAGGAAAGTTTAGGCGAGCAGTACTTC
TRBV10-3	TRBJ2-3	many	NA	14	CAISSGTTTDTQYF	TGTGCCATCAGCTCCGGGACCACCACAGATACGCAGTATTTT
TRBV7-9	TRBJ2-3	once	NA	13	CASSLESGRSQYF	TGTGCCAGCAGCTTAGAATCAGGCAGATCGCAGTATTTT
TRBV10-3	TRBJ2-7	NA	NA	14	CAISEMGSSYEQYF	TGTGCCATCAGTGAGATGGGCAGCTCCTACGAGCAGTACTTC
TRBV28	TRBJ2-3	NA	TRBD2	20	CASSSMTSGDSGVDTDTQYF	TGTGCCAGCAGTTCGATGACTAGCGGGGATTCGGGCGTCGACACAGATACGCAGTATTTT
TRBV9	TRBJ1-1	few	NA	15	CASSVAGGSLTEAFF	TGTGCCAGCAGCGTAGCCGGGGGAAGTTTAACTGAAGCTTTCTTT
TRBV28	TRBJ1-5	NA	NA	15	CASSLDPSGNQPQHF	TGTGCCAGCAGCCTCGACCCTTCAGGCAATCAGCCCCAGCATTTT
TRBV4-3	TRBJ2-6	once	NA	16	CVSSQEAGSGANVPTF	TGCGTCAGCAGCCAAGAGGCAGGCTCTGGGGCCAACGTCCCGACTTTC
TRBV7-2	TRBJ1-1	NA	NA	14	CASSPRDPAPEAFF	TGTGCCAGCAGCCCCCGGGATCCGGCCCCTGAAGCTTTCTTT